Listed below are T cell receptor beta chains from one sample, sequenced in a study of T-cell memory formation after mild COVID-19. Each CDR3 protein gets one entry after TCRdb re-called the 5' RACE reads with MiXCR. The sample has 280,000 or so distinct CDR3 sequences, approximately 8% seen once. The sample taken for sequencing was PBMCs or a T cell subset sorted from them (not recorded which). These receptors all stem from a man between 18 and 29 years old who had mild COVID-19 (a few samples of this study predate the infection). Cell type and time point are not known. The CDR3 runs from the conserved cysteine through the conserved F or W. Each record gives: clone size, V gene, D gene, J gene, CDR3 protein, CDR3 DNA. The D gene is left open where the match is weak. Size tells how often a clone was seen (once, few, many) or the class of an expanded clone, and some rows leave it out.

>-|TRBV7-2|-|TRBJ2-7
CASSPAAGYEQYF
TGTGCCAGCAGCCCAGCGGCGGGGTACGAGCAGTACTTC
>few|TRBV20-1|-|TRBJ1-1
CSARPLGRGQLGEAFF
TGCAGTGCTAGACCCCTGGGTCGGGGGCAATTAGGTGAAGCTTTCTTT
>-|TRBV6-5|-|TRBJ2-2
CASTLLGGYTNTGELFF
TGTGCCAGCACCCTGCTGGGGGGTTATACGAACACCGGGGAGCTGTTTTTT
>-|TRBV7-8|-|TRBJ1-5
CASSLGVLSNQPQHF
TGTGCCAGCAGCTTAGGGGTACTTAGCAATCAGCCCCAGCATTTT
>-|TRBV9|-|TRBJ1-2
CASSVGQLNYGYTF
TGTGCCAGCAGCGTTGGACAACTTAACTATGGCTACACCTTC
>few|TRBV5-1|TRBD1|TRBJ2-2
CASSSLQGDTGELFF
TGCGCCAGCAGCTCGTTACAGGGGGATACCGGGGAGCTGTTTTTT
>few|TRBV29-1|TRBD1|TRBJ2-1
CSVATGTGWNEQFF
TGCAGCGTCGCCACCGGGACAGGGTGGAATGAGCAGTTCTTC
>-|TRBV20-1|-|TRBJ1-5
CSASDMNQPQHF
TGCAGTGCTAGTGACATGAATCAGCCCCAGCATTTT
>once|TRBV7-6|-|TRBJ2-5
CASSPRLGHTRQETQYF
TGTGCCAGCAGCCCCAGGTTGGGCCATACCCGCCAAGAGACCCAGTACTTC
>-|TRBV7-9|TRBD1|TRBJ1-2
CASSNDRDYGYTF
TGTGCCAGCAGCAACGACAGGGACTATGGCTACACCTTC
>few|TRBV4-2|-|TRBJ1-2
CASSQPDRTNYGYNF
TGTGCCAGCAGCCAACCGGACAGAACTAACTATGGCTACAACTTC
>few|TRBV9|-|TRBJ1-1
CASSGPLRPQNTEAFF
TGTGCCAGCAGCGGACCTCTCCGGCCCCAGAACACTGAAGCTTTCTTT
>many|TRBV18|TRBD1|TRBJ2-1
CASSRDRASEQFF
TGTGCCAGCTCACGGGACAGAGCGAGTGAGCAGTTCTTC
>few|TRBV20-1|TRBD2|TRBJ2-3
CSAWTSGGASDTQYF
TGCAGTGCCTGGACTAGCGGGGGGGCTTCGGATACGCAGTATTTT
>many|TRBV4-3|TRBD2|TRBJ2-3
CASSQGTSGGSWTQYF
TGCGCCAGCAGCCAGGGGACTAGCGGGGGGAGTTGGACGCAGTATTTT
>few|TRBV20-1|TRBD1|TRBJ2-2
CSASRQGKDGELFF
TGCAGTGCTAGCAGACAGGGGAAAGACGGGGAGCTGTTTTTT
>few|TRBV6-5|TRBD1|TRBJ1-5
CASSPGQGAEPQHF
TGTGCCAGCAGTCCGGGACAGGGGGCCGAGCCCCAGCATTTT
>many|TRBV20-1|-|TRBJ2-1
CSANTGSNEQFF
TGCAGTGCTAATACAGGGTCCAATGAGCAGTTCTTC
>many|TRBV15|-|TRBJ2-3
CATRGAGRDTQYF
TGTGCCACCAGAGGGGCAGGAAGAGATACGCAGTATTTT
>many|TRBV6-1|TRBD2|TRBJ2-1
CASESGGTYNEQFF
TGTGCCAGCGAAAGCGGGGGAACCTACAATGAGCAGTTCTTC
>few|TRBV4-1|TRBD2|TRBJ2-1
CASSPLTSSDEQFF
TGCGCCAGCAGCCCACTGACTAGCAGCGATGAGCAGTTCTTC
>-|TRBV15|-|TRBJ1-5
CATSKGTEGNQPQHF
TGTGCCACCAGCAAAGGGACCGAGGGCAATCAGCCCCAGCATTTT
>many|TRBV4-2|-|TRBJ2-7
CASSPEEGFEQYF
TGTGCCAGCAGCCCGGAGGAGGGATTCGAGCAGTACTTC
>-|TRBV6-5|TRBD2|TRBJ2-3
CASSRTSGGVLGTDTQYF
TGTGCCAGCAGTCGGACTAGCGGGGGGGTTTTGGGCACAGATACGCAGTATTTT
>-|TRBV15|TRBD2|TRBJ2-4
CATSIGGGNIQYF
TGTGCCACCAGCATTGGGGGGGGAAACATTCAGTACTTC
>-|TRBV3-1|-|TRBJ1-2
CASSRTDPNNYGYTF
TGTGCCAGCAGTCGGACAGATCCGAATAACTATGGCTACACCTTC
>-|TRBV9|TRBD2|TRBJ2-7
CASSGGGATYEQYF
TGTGCCAGCAGCGGCGGGGGGGCTACCTACGAGCAGTACTTC
>many|TRBV24-1|-|TRBJ2-5
CATSDLRQGDAQETQYF
TGTGCCACCAGTGATTTGCGGCAGGGCGATGCACAAGAGACCCAGTACTTC
>-|TRBV7-9|-|TRBJ1-6
CASSLGLDSPLHF
TGTGCCAGCAGCTTGGGGTTGGATTCACCCCTCCACTTT
>-|TRBV30|-|TRBJ1-1
CAWKSLNTEAFF
TGTGCCTGGAAAAGTTTGAACACTGAAGCTTTCTTT
>-|TRBV6-5|-|TRBJ2-3
CASRGWASGGRTDTQYF
TGTGCCAGCAGGGGCTGGGCTTCGGGGGGCCGGACAGATACGCAGTATTTT
>few|TRBV4-1|-|TRBJ1-5
CASSQDWAQPQHF
TGCGCCAGCAGCCAAGATTGGGCCCAGCCCCAGCATTTT
>-|TRBV4-3|-|TRBJ2-1
CASSQGYSEVAKQFF
TGCGCCAGCAGCCAAGGGTACAGTGAGGTAGCAAAGCAGTTCTTC
>many|TRBV3-1|-|TRBJ2-2
CASSQDGPQGPRGELFF
TGTGCCAGCAGCCAAGATGGGCCCCAGGGGCCGCGTGGGGAGCTGTTTTTT
>-|TRBV6-4|-|TRBJ2-6
CASTSRDGTGANVLTF
TGTGCCAGCACTAGTCGGGACGGAACTGGGGCCAACGTCCTGACTTTC
>-|TRBV6-5|TRBD1|TRBJ2-1
CASSYWQGDNEQFF
TGTGCCAGCAGTTACTGGCAGGGGGACAATGAGCAGTTCTTC
>-|TRBV4-2|-|TRBJ1-1
CASSQELGTEAFF
TGTGCCAGCAGCCAAGAACTTGGAACTGAAGCTTTCTTT
>few|TRBV20-1|TRBD1|TRBJ1-1
CSARDTQGGETEAFF
TGCAGTGCTAGAGATACCCAGGGGGGTGAAACTGAAGCTTTCTTT
>-|TRBV7-2|TRBD2|TRBJ2-2
CASSLYQRGTGELFF
TGTGCCAGCAGCTTATACCAGCGGGGGACCGGGGAGCTGTTTTTT
>few|TRBV7-2|TRBD2|TRBJ2-7
CASRGGNYEQYF
TGTGCCAGCAGGGGGGGGAACTACGAGCAGTACTTC
>-|TRBV3-1|TRBD2|TRBJ2-3
CASSHWSSGGRYPDTQYF
TGTGCCAGCAGCCATTGGAGCTCGGGGGGGCGGTATCCAGATACGCAGTATTTT
>-|TRBV6-2/TRBV6-3|-|TRBJ1-1
CASSYSDREAFF
TGTGCCAGCAGTTACTCGGACCGCGAAGCTTTCTTT
>few|TRBV6-5|TRBD1|TRBJ2-3
CASSYSTGGFGKVDTQYF
TGTGCCAGCAGTTACTCAACAGGGGGGTTCGGGAAGGTAGATACGCAGTATTTT
>-|TRBV9|-|TRBJ1-3
CASSVGDYSGNTIYF
TGTGCCAGCAGCGTAGGGGACTACTCTGGAAACACCATATATTTT
>many|TRBV24-1|-|TRBJ2-2
CAASPANTGELFF
TGTGCCGCCTCACCCGCGAACACCGGGGAGCTGTTTTTT
>-|TRBV4-3|-|TRBJ1-2
CASSQLVGGPYGYTF
TGCGCCAGCAGCCAACTCGTGGGGGGGCCATATGGCTACACCTTC
>few|TRBV12-3/TRBV12-4|TRBD2|TRBJ2-3
CASREGTRTDTQYF
TGTGCCAGCAGGGAAGGGACTAGAACAGATACGCAGTATTTT
>few|TRBV2|TRBD1|TRBJ2-6
CASRATGFPSGANVLTF
TGTGCCAGCAGAGCGACAGGGTTCCCCTCTGGGGCCAACGTCCTGACTTTC